These T cell receptor beta chains were read from a single sample in a study of cytomegalovirus exposure and HLA in healthy donors. Sequencing was performed with immunoSEQ multiplex PCR; in TCRdb, only in-frame clones are kept and a portion is missing. Altogether about 120,000 clones are present, 78% being singletons, with the ten largest covering roughly 3.3%. Sample: PBMCs. The receptors shown here come from a woman aged 25 to 39 in good health and CMV-seropositive. The CDR3 runs from the conserved cysteine through the conserved F or W. The order of the fields is D gene, J gene, clone size, V gene, CDR3 DNA, CDR3 protein. A D gene is named only where the DNA matches it firmly. Size tells how often a clone was seen (once, few, many) or the class of an expanded clone, and some rows leave it out.

>TRBD1|TRBJ1-5|NA|TRBV6-6
TGTGCCAGCAGCCAGGGGGCGCAGAGGGGTCAGCCCCAGCATTTT
CASSQGAQRGQPQHF
>NA|TRBJ2-7|NA|TRBV7-8
TGTGCCAGCAGCTTAAAAGGGGCTCACGAGCAGTACTTC
CASSLKGAHEQYF
>NA|TRBJ1-4|NA|TRBV15
TGTGCCACCAGCAGGAAGGGGTTAGGTGAAAAACTGTTTTTT
CATSRKGLGEKLFF
>TRBD2|TRBJ2-5|once|TRBV7-8
TGTGCCAGCAGCTTAATTCCCGGGGCCGAGCGGGGGGGAAAAGAGACCCAGTACTTC
CASSLIPGAERGGKETQYF
>NA|TRBJ1-2|few|TRBV4-1
TGCGCCAGCAGCCAAGAGAGGACATCCTTTCGCTACACCTTC
CASSQERTSFRYTF
>NA|TRBJ1-2|NA|TRBV18
TGTGCCAGCCACCCTGGAGGAACGGATGGCTACACCTTC
CASHPGGTDGYTF
>NA|TRBJ2-3|NA|TRBV19
TGTGCCAGTAGCCCATGGGGCAGGGGAACAGATACGCAGTATTTT
CASSPWGRGTDTQYF
>NA|TRBJ2-3|few|TRBV6-5
TGTGCCAGCAGTTACAGGCAGGTGGAAGATACGCAGTATTTT
CASSYRQVEDTQYF
>NA|TRBJ2-5|NA|TRBV6-5
TGTGCCAGCAGTTACGGGCCGTGGGAGACCCAGTACTTC
CASSYGPWETQYF
>NA|TRBJ2-1|NA|TRBV5-1
TGCGCCAGCAGCTCCGAAACCGGGACACACTACAATGAGCAGTTCTTC
CASSSETGTHYNEQFF
>TRBD1|TRBJ2-3|once|TRBV6-4
TGTGCCAGCAGTCGACAGGGCCAGGGCACAGATACGCAGTATTTT
CASSRQGQGTDTQYF
>NA|TRBJ1-2|NA|TRBV5-4
TGTGCCAGCAGCCTCGAGACAGTTAACTATGGCTACACCTTC
CASSLETVNYGYTF
>NA|TRBJ1-5|NA|TRBV19
TGTGTAACAGACAGCCGTCAGCCCCAGCATTTT
CVTDSRQPQHF
>NA|TRBJ2-7|NA|TRBV2
TGTGCCAGCAGTGAAGATTTGTGGTCGGGCGAGCAGTACTTC
CASSEDLWSGEQYF
>NA|TRBJ2-5|NA|TRBV6-6
TGTGCCAGCAAGTCGTTGGCAGACCAAGAGACCCAGTACTTC
CASKSLADQETQYF
>TRBD1|TRBJ2-3|few|TRBV29-1
TGCAGCGTTGATGGCCAGGGGGCAGATACGCAGTATTTT
CSVDGQGADTQYF
>NA|TRBJ1-1|NA|TRBV7-8
TGTGCCAGCAGCTTAGTAGACAGTTTGACGAACACTGAAGCTTTCTTT
CASSLVDSLTNTEAFF
>TRBD2|TRBJ2-7|NA|TRBV12-5
TGTGCTAGTGGTTTGGTCCTGAAGGGGGTAGCGGGGGGCCCGTACTTC
CASGLVLKGVAGGPYF
>NA|TRBJ1-6|NA|TRBV19
TGTGCCAGTAGCTTTCGGGGGAATTCACCCCTCCACTTT
CASSFRGNSPLHF
>NA|TRBJ1-5|NA|TRBV6-6
TGTGCCAGCAGCAGGCAGGGAGGCCAGCCCCAGCATTTT
CASSRQGGQPQHF
>TRBD1|TRBJ2-1|NA|TRBV2
TGTGCCAGCACTTCTACATGGGACAGGGGATTCAATGAGCAGTTCTTC
CASTSTWDRGFNEQFF
>TRBD1|TRBJ1-5|NA|TRBV28
TGTGCCAGCAGCAGCCTGGACAGGGAGGGGGGGGACCAGCATTTT
CASSSLDREGGDQHF
>TRBD1|TRBJ1-5|NA|TRBV6-1
TGTGCCAGCAGTGAATGGGTGTCCAGGGGGCTGAATCAGCCCCAGCATTTT
CASSEWVSRGLNQPQHF
>NA|TRBJ2-1|NA|TRBV11-3
TGTGCCAGCAGCTCGACGGGGGAAAGGTACAATGAGCAGTTCTTC
CASSSTGERYNEQFF
>NA|TRBJ2-5|once|TRBV11-3
TGTGCCAGCAGCGCTGGACTGGGTTGGGAGACCCAGTACTTC
CASSAGLGWETQYF
>NA|TRBJ1-1|once|TRBV6-5
TGTGCCAGCAGTTACTCGTCGGACACTGAAGCTTTCTTT
CASSYSSDTEAFF
>TRBD2|TRBJ2-1|NA|TRBV4-1
TGCGCCAGCAGCCAAGATTTCGGGTGGGAGGGGAGGAATGAGCAGTTCTTC
CASSQDFGWEGRNEQFF
>TRBD1|TRBJ1-5|NA|TRBV4-3
TGCGCCAGCAGCCAAAGCCCAATTTACCGGGACAGTTATAGCAATCAGCCCCAGCATTTT
CASSQSPIYRDSYSNQPQHF
>NA|TRBJ1-2|NA|TRBV6-6
TGTGCCAGCAGTCCCTCCGGGACAAAATCTGGCTACACCTTC
CASSPSGTKSGYTF
>NA|TRBJ2-7|NA|TRBV27
TGTGCCAGCAGTGTTCGGGGGGCCGGCTACGAGCAGTACTTC
CASSVRGAGYEQYF
>NA|TRBJ2-3|NA|TRBV7-6
TGTGCCAGCAGCACAAAGGAGGGACCCCGGGGAGATACGCAGTATTTT
CASSTKEGPRGDTQYF
>NA|TRBJ2-1|NA|TRBV2
TGTGCCAGCAAACGGACAGAGAGCTCCTACAATGAGCAGTTCTTC
CASKRTESSYNEQFF
>TRBD1|TRBJ2-3|NA|TRBV5-4
TGTGCCAGCAGCGAGGACAGGACAGATACGCAGTATTTT
CASSEDRTDTQYF
>NA|TRBJ1-4|NA|TRBV10-3
TGTGCCATCAGTGAGAGTGGCGAAAAACTGTTTTTT
CAISESGEKLFF
>NA|TRBJ1-1|NA|TRBV27
TGTGCCAGCAGTGCCTCCGGAGCTGAAGCTTTCTTT
CASSASGAEAFF
>NA|TRBJ2-1|few|TRBV10-3
TGTGCCATCAGTGAGGGCAGGTATGAGCAGTTCTTC
CAISEGRYEQFF
>TRBD2|TRBJ2-7|NA|TRBV10-2
TGCGCCAGCAGTGAGCCTCTAGCGGGGGGGCCGAGGACCTACGAGCAGTACTTC
CASSEPLAGGPRTYEQYF
>TRBD1|TRBJ2-4|NA|TRBV12-5
TGTGCTAGTGGTCCGGGACAGGAGACTTTAGCCAAAAACATTCAGTACTTC
CASGPGQETLAKNIQYF
>NA|TRBJ2-3|NA|TRBV5-1
TGCGCCAGCAGGGTTAGCGATAGCACAGATACGCAGTATTTT
CASRVSDSTDTQYF
>TRBD2|TRBJ2-7|NA|TRBV5-6
TGTGCCAGCAGCGATACGGGACTAGCGGGGGAGCAGTACTTC
CASSDTGLAGEQYF
>NA|TRBJ2-5|once|TRBV7-2
TGTGCCAGCAGCCCCGGTGGAGAGGAGACCCAGTACTTC
CASSPGGEETQYF
>TRBD1|TRBJ2-7|NA|TRBV6-1
TGTGCCAGCAGTGTCCGGGACAGGAACTACGAGCAGTACTTC
CASSVRDRNYEQYF
>TRBD1|TRBJ2-1|NA|TRBV5-4
TGTGCCAGCAGCAACCGGGACAGGGGATACAATGAGCAGTTCTTC
CASSNRDRGYNEQFF
>TRBD1|TRBJ1-2|NA|TRBV29-1
TGCAGCGTTGAGAATCAGGGGGCATTGGGTAACTATGGCTACACCTTC
CSVENQGALGNYGYTF
>NA|TRBJ1-6|NA|TRBV28
TGTGCCAGCAGTTTACCGCAGGGGATTTGGGGTAATTCACCCCTCCACTTT
CASSLPQGIWGNSPLHF